The rows below give T cell receptor beta chains drawn from one sample of a study of vaccination effects on CD4 cells after COVID-19. What these receptors recognize is not known. This table comes from immunoSEQ multiplex PCR, and its TCRdb copy is limited to in-frame clones, with some not included. The sample has about 27,000 clones; 65% to 75% are singletons. Specimen: CD4+ T cells from PBMCs cultured with SARS-CoV-2 spike peptides, collected before COVID-19 vaccination. The receptors were gathered from a human donor who received a COVID-19 vaccine. The CDR3 runs from the conserved cysteine through the conserved F or W. D genes are given only for firm matches. Rows may omit the clone size; those that give it use once, few, many or a size class.

>NA|NA|TRBV23-1|TRBJ2-2|18
TGCGCCAGCAGTCGCCCTTCAGGGAGTGACAGCGGAGCCGGGGAGCTGTTTTTT
CASSRPSGSDSGAGELFF
>NA|NA|TRBV7-2|TRBJ2-7|12
TGTGCCAGCAGCTTATCCGGGTACGAGCAGTACTTC
CASSLSGYEQYF
>NA|NA|TRBV5-1|TRBJ1-3|14
TGCGCCAGCAGCCCGGCTAGCCCTGGAAACACCATATATTTT
CASSPASPGNTIYF
>NA|TRBD2|TRBV4-1|TRBJ2-7|17
TGCGCCAGCAGCCAAGTATGGAAGCGGGATTGGACCTACGAGCAGTACTTC
CASSQVWKRDWTYEQYF
>NA|NA|TRBV5-1|TRBJ2-6|17
TGCGCCAGCAGCTTGGAGTCGGGGCTCTCTGGGGCCAACGTCCTGACTTTC
CASSLESGLSGANVLTF
>NA|TRBD2|TRBV19|TRBJ2-7|15
TGTGCCAGTAGTCTCCAGCGGGGACGGGGTGGCGAGCAGTACTTC
CASSLQRGRGGEQYF
>NA|NA|TRBV6-2/TRBV6-3|TRBJ1-1|13
TGTGCCAGCAGTTGGTCAGCCTACACTGAAGCTTTCTTT
CASSWSAYTEAFF
>NA|NA|TRBV5-1|TRBJ2-3|15
TGCGCCAGCAGCTTGGGTCGGGGCCTCACAGATACGCAGTATTTT
CASSLGRGLTDTQYF
>NA|NA|TRBV7-9|TRBJ2-3|17
TGTGCCAGCAGCTTAAGGGGGAGGCACCCGCCCACAGATACGCAGTATTTT
CASSLRGRHPPTDTQYF
>NA|NA|TRBV27|TRBJ1-4|14
TGTGCCAGCAGTTTGGGCAGGTTTGATGAAAAACTGTTTTTT
CASSLGRFDEKLFF
>NA|NA|TRBV7-6|TRBJ2-7|13
TGTGCCAGCAGCTCCGTTGGGAGCTACGAGCAGTACTTC
CASSSVGSYEQYF
>NA|NA|TRBV5-1|TRBJ1-3|15
TGCGCCAGCAGCTTGGCCTGGGGGTCTGGAAACACCATATATTTT
CASSLAWGSGNTIYF
>NA|TRBD1|TRBV5-1|TRBJ2-5|15
TGCGCCAGCAGCCGCCGGGACAGGGGGCTAGAGACCCAGTACTTC
CASSRRDRGLETQYF
>NA|NA|TRBV30|TRBJ2-7|14
TGTGCCTGTCCAACAGGGAAGGGACCCTACGAGCAGTACTTC
CACPTGKGPYEQYF
>NA|NA|TRBV2|TRBJ2-1|13
TGTGCCAGCAGTTTGGATAGATACAATGAGCAGTTCTTC
CASSLDRYNEQFF
>NA|NA|TRBV4-1|TRBJ1-1|11
TGCGCCAGCAGGATGAACACTGAAGCTTTCTTT
CASRMNTEAFF
>NA|TRBD2|TRBV6-4|TRBJ2-2|15
TGTGCCAGCATGCCGGGTAGCGGGGGCACCGGGGAGCTGTTTTTT
CASMPGSGGTGELFF
>NA|NA|TRBV21-1|TRBJ1-1|14
TGTGCCAGCAGCAAAGAAGGTAGTCACACTGAAGCTTTCTTT
CASSKEGSHTEAFF
>NA|NA|TRBV4-1|TRBJ2-5|15
TGCGCCAGCAGCGAGGCCCAACTAGCAGCGATAACCCAGTACTTC
CASSEAQLAAITQYF
>NA|NA|TRBV21-1|TRBJ1-2|16
TGTGCCAGCAGCAAATTTCGGTGGGTTCGAATTAAGGGCTACACCTTC
CASSKFRWVRIKGYTF
>NA|TRBD2|TRBV3-1/TRBV3-2|TRBJ2-1|16
TGTGCCAGCAGCCCTGCCCGGGCGGGGGTTTACAATGAGCAGTTCTTC
CASSPARAGVYNEQFF
>NA|NA|TRBV18|TRBJ1-2|16
TGTGCCAGCTCGTCAGCGCTAGTCAGGGGAGACTATGGCTACACCTTC
CASSSALVRGDYGYTF
>NA|NA|TRBV11-2|TRBJ1-1|13
TGTGCCAGCAGCCTACTGTGGAACACTGAAGCTTTCTTT
CASSLLWNTEAFF
>NA|TRBD2|TRBV11-3|TRBJ2-7|16
TGTGCCAGCAGCTTAGATGGGCGGGAGGGCCGCGACGAGCAGTACTTC
CASSLDGREGRDEQYF
>few|TRBD1|TRBV6-1|TRBJ1-5|15
TGTGCCAGCAGTGACGACAGGGGCTGGTTTCAGCCCCAGCATTTT
CASSDDRGWFQPQHF
>few|NA|TRBV4-2|TRBJ1-1|17
TGTGCCAGCAGCCAAGAGATTAGGGGGACGGGGCTTTTTGAAGCTTTCTTT
CASSQEIRGTGLFEAFF
>NA|TRBD1|TRBV19|TRBJ2-7|12
TGTGCCAGTACCCCAACAGGGGACGAGCAGTACTTC
CASTPTGDEQYF
>NA|NA|TRBV7-2|TRBJ1-1|14
TGTGCCAGCAGCTTATTTGGGGGAGACACTGAAGCTTTCTTT
CASSLFGGDTEAFF
>once|NA|TRBV11-2|TRBJ2-3|13
TGTGCCAGCAGCTCAGGGGGGACAGATACGCAGTATTTT
CASSSGGTDTQYF
>NA|TRBD1|TRBV18|TRBJ1-2|15
TGTGCCAGCTCACCCCCGGGACAGTACAACTATGGCTACACCTTC
CASSPPGQYNYGYTF
>NA|NA|TRBV5-1|TRBJ1-4|16
TGCGCCAGCAGCTTAGCGATAGGGTCTACTAATGAAAAACTGTTTTTT
CASSLAIGSTNEKLFF
>NA|NA|TRBV12-3/TRBV12-4|TRBJ1-1|13
TGTGCCAGCAGCCCTACATTGAACACTGAAGCTTTCTTT
CASSPTLNTEAFF
>NA|NA|TRBV7-9|TRBJ2-5|15
TGTGCCAGCAGCTTAGGGGCGGGGATCCAAGAGACCCAGTACTTC
CASSLGAGIQETQYF
>NA|NA|TRBV6-1|TRBJ1-2|13
TGTGCCAGCAGTGAGGGACCCCTCTATGGCTACACCTTC
CASSEGPLYGYTF
>NA|TRBD2|TRBV7-8|TRBJ2-3|16
TGTGCCAGCAGCTCGTTAGCGGGGGGGATAACAGATACGCAGTATTTT
CASSSLAGGITDTQYF
>NA|NA|TRBV18|TRBJ1-1|13
TGTGCCAGCTCAACACAGGGGAACACTGAAGCTTTCTTT
CASSTQGNTEAFF
>NA|TRBD2|TRBV10-2|TRBJ2-2|16
TGCGCCAGCATTATCCCTAGCGGGATGCACACCGGGGAGCTGTTTTTT
CASIIPSGMHTGELFF
>NA|TRBD1|TRBV6-5|TRBJ1-5|15
TGTGCCAGCAGGGACAGGGGGAATGGCAATCAGCCCCAGCATTTT
CASRDRGNGNQPQHF
>NA|NA|TRBV4-2|TRBJ1-5|15
TGTGCCAGCAGCCAAGACGGGCTCACCAATCAGCCCCAGCATTTT
CASSQDGLTNQPQHF
>few|TRBD1|TRBV7-7|TRBJ2-2|14
TGTGCCAGCAGCGGACAGGAAAACACCGGGGAGCTGTTTTTT
CASSGQENTGELFF
>NA|TRBD1|TRBV18|TRBJ2-7|14
TGTGCCAGCTCACCACAGGGGGCCCTGAACGAGCAGTACTTC
CASSPQGALNEQYF
>NA|NA|TRBV28|TRBJ2-3|12
TGTGCCAGCAGCTGGGGGACAGATACGCAGTATTTT
CASSWGTDTQYF
>NA|TRBD1|TRBV18|TRBJ2-7|14
TGTGCCAGCTCACCGCCGGGACAGGGCTCCGAGCAGTACTTC
CASSPPGQGSEQYF
>NA|TRBD2|TRBV29-1|TRBJ2-3|15
TGCAGCGTTGAAGAAGCGGGGGGGCGGCAAGATACGCAGTATTTT
CSVEEAGGRQDTQYF
>NA|TRBD2|TRBV24-1|TRBJ2-3|16
TGTGCCACCAGTGATTTTTCTAGCGGGGGGCCAGATACGCAGTATTTT
CATSDFSSGGPDTQYF
>once|NA|TRBV10-3|TRBJ1-2|12
TGTGCCATCAGTGAGGGACAACGGGGCTACACCTTC
CAISEGQRGYTF
>NA|TRBD1|TRBV30|TRBJ1-2|13
TGTGCCTGGAGTTCAGGGGGCGACTATGGCTACACCTTC
CAWSSGGDYGYTF
>NA|TRBD2|TRBV4-1|TRBJ2-1|18
TGCGCCAGCAGCCAAGAGACTAGCGGGGTCTACTTGGGCAATGAGCAGTTCTTC
CASSQETSGVYLGNEQFF
>NA|TRBD1|TRBV12-5|TRBJ1-5|16
TGTGCTAGTGGCGGAGGGGGCCCTGATAGCAATCAGCCCCAGCATTTT
CASGGGGPDSNQPQHF
>NA|TRBD1|TRBV7-2|TRBJ2-5|16
TGTGCCAGCAGCCCCGGGACAGGGAACAGCCAAGAGACCCAGTACTTC
CASSPGTGNSQETQYF
>NA|TRBD1|TRBV9|TRBJ1-6|14
TGTGCCAGCAGCGACAGGGGCAGCAATTCACCCCTCCACTTT
CASSDRGSNSPLHF
>NA|TRBD1|TRBV6-5|TRBJ1-2|14
TGTGCCAGCGCAACCGGGACAGGGGGTGCTGGCTACACCTTC
CASATGTGGAGYTF
>NA|NA|TRBV11-2|TRBJ2-7|16
TGTGCCAGCAGCTTAGACGGGGCCCCCATCACCTACGAGCAGTACTTC
CASSLDGAPITYEQYF
>NA|NA|TRBV3-1/TRBV3-2|TRBJ1-1|14
TGTGCCAGCAGCCCATTCCAGGGGAGCACTGAAGCTTTCTTT
CASSPFQGSTEAFF
>NA|TRBD2|TRBV6-1|TRBJ2-3|17
TGTGCCAGCAGTGAGTTTCTAGCGGGGGGGGGCACAGATACGCAGTATTTT
CASSEFLAGGGTDTQYF
>once|TRBD2|TRBV5-4|TRBJ2-3|18
TGTGCCAGCAGCAAAAACCAGGGACTAGCGGGAGGGATAGATACGCAGTATTTT
CASSKNQGLAGGIDTQYF
>NA|TRBD2|TRBV11-2|TRBJ2-7|17
TGTGCCAGCAGCCCACGAAGTGGACTAGCGGGGGGGTACGAGCAGTACTTC
CASSPRSGLAGGYEQYF
>NA|NA|TRBV30|TRBJ1-6|17
TGTGCCTGGAGTGTACCCGCCCTAACCTCCTATAATTCACCCCTCCACTTT
CAWSVPALTSYNSPLHF